This entry features one T cell receptor beta chain sequence. The data were taken from a study of blood T cell repertoires in COVID-19. At the level of the study: The origin of the acute and convalescent COVID-19 samples was the United States, Italy and Spain. Sources were T cells, B-cell-depleted T cells, or PBMCs; the material itself was cDNA or gDNA.

In the original analysis: Reference gene primer amplification gave estimated nucleated cell counts. Assay used: immunoSEQ multiplex PCR; TCRdb lists only in-frame clones, some missing. The V and J calls and clone size were taken over from that table, and D and trimming were inferred from the DNA. Counted here are around 270,000 clones, about 87% occurring once; the ten biggest clones make up about 4%. Germline loops: CDR1 ENHRY, CDR2 SYGVKD. CDR3 size: 11 residues. Trimming took 8 bases from V and 3 from J, leaving 7 bases between them. Input material: peripheral blood. This TCR derives from a man in his fifties or sixties who had recovered from COVID-19. The rearrangement joins TRBV10-3 to TRBJ1-1; no clear D gene. This chain's CDR3 is CAIANYTEAFF. The DNA for the CDR3 is TGTGCCATCGCAAACTACACTGAAGCTTTCTTT.